This T cell receptor beta chain was sequenced during a study of T cells in Graves' hyperthyroidism and ophthalmopathy. Study conclusions and caveats: Patients with ophthalmopathy were separated from those with stable hyperthyroidism by a 13 V-J model. Among thyroid clonotypes expanded above 0.001, most also appeared in blood.

TCR beta CDR3 region amplification was performed from RNA transcripts. The HTBI set primed first-round TCR CDR3 RT-PCR. Via MiXCR, TCRdb re-called the multiplex PCR reads, giving one row per CDR3 protein. The sample lists around 540,000 distinct CDR3 sequences, roughly 16% seen once, with 25% to 35% in the top ten. Uncontrolled infections, other autoimmune diseases, pregnancy or lactation led to exclusion of patients. Clinicians diagnosed patients from clinical symptoms, serum thyroxine and TRAb, thyroid ultrasound and orbital computed tomography. The CDR3 contains 16 residues. CDR1 is MDHEN, CDR2 SYDVKM, per germline. In the case of this clonotype: The target antigen is unknown. With a much larger clone just one base away, this may be a read error.

The TCR comes from a young woman with Graves' ophthalmopathy. This chain joins TRBV28 and TRBJ2-1; TRBD2 might be the D (6 bases). The specimen was blood. The CDR3 DNA reads TGTGTCAGCAGTTTATGGTTAGGTGCGGGAACAAATGAGCAGTTCTTC. It is translated as CVSSLWLGAGTNEQFF.